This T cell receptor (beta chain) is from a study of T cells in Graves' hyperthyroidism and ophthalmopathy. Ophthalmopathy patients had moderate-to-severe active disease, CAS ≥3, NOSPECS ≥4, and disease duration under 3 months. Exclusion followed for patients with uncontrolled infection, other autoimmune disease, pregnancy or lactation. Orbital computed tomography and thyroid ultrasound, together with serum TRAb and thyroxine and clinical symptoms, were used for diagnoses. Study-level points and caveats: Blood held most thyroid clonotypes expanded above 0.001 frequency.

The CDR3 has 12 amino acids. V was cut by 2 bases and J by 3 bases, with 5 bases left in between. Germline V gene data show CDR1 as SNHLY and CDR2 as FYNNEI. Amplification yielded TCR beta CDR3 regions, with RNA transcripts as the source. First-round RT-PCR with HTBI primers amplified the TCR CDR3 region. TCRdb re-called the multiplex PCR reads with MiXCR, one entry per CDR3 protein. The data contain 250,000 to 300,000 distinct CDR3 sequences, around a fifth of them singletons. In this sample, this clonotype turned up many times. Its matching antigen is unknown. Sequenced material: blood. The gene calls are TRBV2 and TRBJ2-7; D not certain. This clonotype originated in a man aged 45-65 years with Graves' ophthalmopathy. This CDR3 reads CASSESSYEQYF. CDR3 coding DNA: TGTGCCAGCAGTGAATCCAGCTACGAGCAGTACTTC.